Listed below are T cell receptor beta chains from one sample, sequenced in a study of cytomegalovirus exposure and HLA in healthy donors. Assay: immunoSEQ multiplex PCR; the TCRdb copy retains only in-frame clones and omits some. Of fewer than 200,000 clones in the sample, about 80% were seen once. Material for sequencing was PBMCs. Receptors originate from a middle-aged man in good health and CMV-seropositive. CDR3s include the opening cysteine and the closing phenylalanine or tryptophan. The D gene is left open where the match is weak. Expanded clones are given a class, and other clones once, few, many or no size at all.

clone_size j_call v_call d_call cdr3_nt cdr3_aa
few TRBJ2-2 TRBV11-2 . TGTGCCAGCAGTGGAGGGCCCCCCTCAACGAGGGAGCTGTTTTTT CASSGGPPSTRELFF
. TRBJ1-2 TRBV2 . TGTGCCAGCAGTGAAGGTGGAGGGTATGCCTATGGCTACACCTTC CASSEGGGYAYGYTF
. TRBJ1-1 TRBV19 . TGTGCCAGTAGTATAGGTGCAGGCAAGAGAAACACTGAAGCTTTCTTT CASSIGAGKRNTEAFF
. TRBJ2-3 TRBV7-2 TRBD2 TGTGCCGGGAAAGCGGGAGGCACAGATACGCAGTATTTT CAGKAGGTDTQYF
few TRBJ2-3 TRBV19 . TGTGCCAGTAGTATCCATGTCGGTGCGGCTACGCAGTATTTT CASSIHVGAATQYF
once TRBJ1-1 TRBV9 TRBD1 TGTGCCAGCAGCCCAGGGGGGAGGCTGGGGACTGAAGCTTTCTTT CASSPGGRLGTEAFF
. TRBJ2-3 TRBV7-2 . TGTGCCAGCAGCTTAGCGTGGGGCAGGCCAGGGGGGGATACGCAGTATTTT CASSLAWGRPGGDTQYF
. TRBJ1-2 TRBV18 . TGTGCCAGCTCCGGGACCGGGGGCTATGGCTACACCTTC CASSGTGGYGYTF
. TRBJ1-1 TRBV11-2 TRBD1 TGTGCCAGCAGCAAGACAGGGATCAACACTGAAGCTTTCTTT CASSKTGINTEAFF
once TRBJ2-1 TRBV5-1 . TGCGCCAGCAGCTTTACTGCGTCAGGCAATGAGCAGTTCTTC CASSFTASGNEQFF
few TRBJ2-1 TRBV7-9 . TGTGCCAGCAGCCCCCCCGCGGGCCCATACAATGAGCAGTTCTTC CASSPPAGPYNEQFF
. TRBJ2-5 TRBV5-1 TRBD1 TGCGCCAGCAGCACGGGACAGGGCTTTGAGACCCAGTACTTC CASSTGQGFETQYF
. TRBJ2-1 TRBV18 TRBD2 TGTGCCAGCTCACCACCGCTAGCGGCCTACAATGAGCAGTTCTTC CASSPPLAAYNEQFF
. TRBJ1-4 TRBV2 . TGTGCCAGCTCGCGGGGTCGTGAAAAACTGTTTTTT CASSRGREKLFF